Detailed here is one T cell receptor (beta chain). Preparing the TCRbeta library involved the use of unique molecular identifiers. Each CDR3 protein is one row after TCRdb ran MiXCR on the PCR reads. The sample lists 500,000 to 650,000 distinct CDR3 sequences; approximately 10% were seen once. The data were taken from a study of T-cell reconstitution after alpha-beta-depleted transplantation in children. Germline V lookup: CDR1 MNHEY, CDR2 SMNVEV (reference sequence). The V and J ends lost 6 bases and 1 base respectively, with 21 bases between them. The CDR3 covers 17 residues. This receptor was identified in a female patient aged 2 to 10 who had a stem cell transplant for aplastic anemia, so the T cells may come from the graft donor. The gene calls are TRBV27 and TRBJ1-1; D possibly corresponds to TRBD1 (5 bases). The sequencing used PBMCs, mostly from graft donor cells, collected 180 days after TCRalphabeta/CD19-depleted stem cell transplant. The CDR3 protein is CASSLLGTGDKNTEAFF. Written as DNA, the CDR3 is TGTGCCAGCAGCCTATTGGGCACAGGAGACAAGAACACTGAAGCTTTCTTT.